These 30 T cell receptor beta chains were sequenced from one sample in a study of blood T cell repertoires in COVID-19. Sequenced by immunoSEQ multiplex PCR; TCRdb stores in-frame clones only, minus some. The table lists around 150,000 clones, approximately 88% of them singletons, with around 4.6% in the top ten. The sequenced material came from peripheral blood. Source of these receptors: a human donor in a cohort sampled during active COVID-19.

This clone was seen only once. The gene calls are TRBV6-5 and TRBJ1-4, with 9 bases that match TRBD1. The CDR3 spans 14 residues. The V gene's germline CDR1 is MNHEY and CDR2 SVGAGI. The V gene end was trimmed by 4 bases and the J gene end by 12 bases; junction bases not matched to a gene: 9. CDR3 region: CASSLGQGWGQLFF. For the CDR3, the DNA is TGTGCCAGCAGTTTAGGACAGGGGTGGGGACAACTGTTTTTT.

The chain uses TRBV19 and TRBJ1-2; perhaps TRBD1 as D (5 bases). Per the germline V gene, CDR1 is LNHDA and CDR2 is SQIVND (reference sequence). V dropped 5 bases and J dropped 9 bases, with 16 bases sitting between them. The CDR3 covers 13 residues. The CDR3, as DNA: TGTGCCAGTAGTCCCTCCCGGGGGAAGAGCTACACCTTC. Residues: CASSPSRGKSYTF.

The chain recombines TRBV2 with TRBJ2-3; the match to TRBD1 covers 8 bases. This CDR3 comprises 16 residues. Germline V gene data show CDR1 as SNHLY and CDR2 as FYNNEI. The V gene end was trimmed by 2 bases and the J gene end by 0 bases; junction bases not matched to a gene: 4. The CDR3 nucleotides read TGTGCCAGCAGTGAATGGACAGGGCATAGCACAGATACGCAGTATTTT. Its translation: CASSEWTGHSTDTQYF.

The chain employs TRBV4-1 and TRBJ2-7, with 7 bases lining up with TRBD1. The CDR3 runs to 18 residues. Germline-derived CDR1 and CDR2 are MGHRA and YSYEKL. The V gene end was trimmed by 0 bases and the J gene end by 4 bases; junction bases not matched to a gene: 15. The CDR3 reads CASSQDLDNIGGRYEQYF. CDR3 sequence (DNA): TGCGCCAGCAGCCAAGACCTGGATAATATAGGGGGCCGGTACGAGCAGTACTTC.

By proportion, this clone is medium-sized (0.01 to 0.1%). J is TRBJ2-7 and V is TRBV9; 8 bases align to TRBD2. After removal of 3 bases from V and 2 bases from J, the junction contained 4 bases not matched to a gene. The CDR3 sequence is 14 residues long. Germline CDR1 SGDLS, CDR2 YYNGEE. The CDR3 sequence: CASSGSGGTYEQYF. In DNA, the CDR3 is TGTGCCAGCAGCGGCAGCGGGGGAACCTACGAGCAGTACTTC.

The rearrangement joins TRBV5-5 to TRBJ1-3, with TRBD1 matching 10 bases. This CDR3 is built from 16 residues. Trimming took 5 bases from V and 0 from J; bases not matched to a gene: 5. The germline gives CDR1 SGHKS, CDR2 YYEKEE (reference sequence). The DNA of the CDR3 is TGTGCCAGCAGTCCGGGACAGGGGATCTCTGGAAACACCATATATTTT. It encodes CASSPGQGISGNTIYF.

V and J are TRBV19 and TRBJ2-1, with D unresolved. V was trimmed by 3 bases and J by 4 bases, leaving 13 bases between them. Germline CDR1 LNHDA, CDR2 SQIVND (reference sequence). The CDR3 consists of 15 residues. The CDR3 loop reads CASSIGLEPYNEQFF. The CDR3 DNA follows: TGTGCCAGTAGTATCGGCCTAGAGCCGTACAATGAGCAGTTCTTC. Based on the CDR3 plus reference TRBV19 and TRBJ2-1, the full variable domain is DGGITQSPKYLFRKEGQNVTLSCEQNLNHDAMYWYRQDPGQGLRLIYYSQIVNDFQKGDIAEGYSVSREKKESFPLTVTSAQKNPTAFYLCASSIGLEPYNEQFFGPGTRLTVL.

In regard to this clone: The junction departs from the called germline gene at one end, perhaps through a read error. V is TRBV13 and J is TRBJ2-2; 7 nucleotides agree with TRBD2. From germline, CDR1 is PRHDT and CDR2 FYEKMQ (reference sequence). The CDR3 runs to 13 residues. For the CDR3, the DNA is TGTGCCAGCAGCTTAGCCCTCAGCGGGAAGCTGTTTTTT. Translation: CASSLALSGKLFF.

V usage is TRBV11-2 and J usage is TRBJ2-7, with D possibly being TRBD2 (5 bases). This CDR3 is 14 amino acids long. V lost 2 bases and J 6 bases, leaving 14 bases between the germline ends. Per the germline V gene, CDR1 is SGHAT and CDR2 is FQNNGV. CDR3 in DNA: TGTGCCAGCAGCTTAACCACTAGTTCTCCCGAGCAGTACTTC. Its protein product is CASSLTTSSPEQYF.

The J gene is TRBJ2-6, the V gene TRBV7-9; D is perhaps TRBD2 (5 bases). The CDR3 has 15 amino acids. Trimming left V 7 bases short and J 1 base short, with 11 bases between. Germline V gene lookup returns CDR1 SEHNR and CDR2 FQNEAQ (reference sequence). The CDR3 sequence is CASTRGSSGANVLTF. The CDR3 coding sequence is TGTGCCAGCACCCGGGGATCTTCTGGGGCCAACGTCCTGACTTTC.

The CDR3 nucleotides are TGCGCCAGCAGCCTGCAGGACAGCTACAATGAGCAGTTCTTC. Translating it yields CASSLQDSYNEQFF. V gene TRBV5-1 combines with J gene TRBJ2-1, with D perhaps TRBD1 (6 bases). The V gene lost 4 bases and the J gene lost 3 bases, with 11 bases spanning the gap. From germline, CDR1 is SGHRS and CDR2 YFSETQ. The length of the CDR3 is 14 residues.

The rearrangement joins TRBV29-1 to TRBJ2-3; 8 bases match TRBD1. Germline V gene sequence: CDR1 SQVTM, CDR2 ANQGSEA. With 7 bases clipped from V and 1 base from J, the junction kept 7 bases outside the gene matches. The CDR3 covers 14 residues. The CDR3 sequence: CSGLTGAGTDTQYF. For the CDR3, the DNA is TGCAGCGGTCTGACAGGGGCTGGCACAGATACGCAGTATTTT.

This clone was seen a handful of times. This chain joins TRBV28 and TRBJ2-2; the D gene is possibly TRBD2 (6 bases). The V end was cut by 3 bases, the J end by 8 bases, with 13 bases between. The CDR3 extends over 14 amino acids. Germline CDR1 and CDR2: MDHEN and SYDVKM. DNA for the CDR3: TGTGCCAGCAGTTTGGGAGGCAGTCCTGGGGAGCTGTTTTTT. Protein sequence: CASSLGGSPGELFF. The entire variable domain, with the rest obtained from reference TRBV28 and TRBJ2-2, is as follows: DVKVTQSSRYLVKRTGEKVFLECVQDMDHENMFWYRQDPGLGLRLIYFSYDVKMKEKGDIPEGYSVSREKKERFSLILESASTNQTSMYLCASSLGGSPGELFFGEGSRLTVL.

This chain connects TRBV2 to TRBJ2-7; D is perhaps TRBD1 (6 bases). Germline V gene data show CDR1 as SNHLY and CDR2 as FYNNEI. V was cut by 9 bases and J by 2 bases, with 8 bases left in between. The CDR3 loop spans 11 amino acids. The CDR3 DNA sequence: TGTGCCAGTGGACAGACCTACGAGCAGTACTTC. Protein: CASGQTYEQYF.

The chain couples TRBV5-1 to TRBJ1-1; D uncertain. This CDR3 has 14 residues. V was trimmed by 0 bases and J by 0 bases, leaving 6 bases between them. Germline-derived CDR1 and CDR2 are SGHRS and YFSETQ. CDR3 amino acids: CASSLGQMNTEAFF. CDR3 sequence (DNA): TGCGCCAGCAGCTTGGGACAAATGAACACTGAAGCTTTCTTT.

This chain joins TRBV6-4 and TRBJ2-2; 8 bases map to TRBD2. Germline V gives CDR1 MRHNA, CDR2 SNTAGT. J lost 3 bases, V lost 3 bases, and 0 bases had no gene match. The CDR3 consists of 14 residues. CDR3 bases: TGTGCCAGCAGTGAGGGACTAGACACCGGGGAGCTGTTTTTT. Protein sequence: CASSEGLDTGELFF.

The J gene is TRBJ1-1, the V gene TRBV19; TRBD1 matches 8 bases. Trimming removed 2 bases from V and 1 base from J; junction bases left unmatched: 6. The V gene's germline CDR1 is LNHDA and CDR2 SQIVND (reference sequence). The CDR3 contains 16 residues. The CDR3 spells CASSILEGQANTEAFF. Written as DNA, the CDR3 is TGTGCCAGTAGTATATTAGAGGGACAGGCGAACACTGAAGCTTTCTTT.

The V call is TRBV12-3 or TRBV12-4, the J call TRBJ1-2, with a tentative D call TRBD1 (5 bases). The CDR3 covers 13 residues. V was cut by 10 bases and J by 8 bases, with 20 bases left in between. The DNA of the CDR3 is TGTGCCACCGACTGGGGCCTCCGGGAGGGCTACACCTTC. Translating it yields CATDWGLREGYTF.

This chain uses TRBV28 with TRBJ1-6; 8 bases fit TRBD1. The CDR3 spans 16 residues. The trim removed 2 bases at V and 10 bases at J, leaving 10 bases unmatched. Germline values: CDR1 MDHEN, CDR2 SYDVKM. This chain's CDR3 is CASSLARQGALSPLHF. CDR3 DNA: TGTGCCAGCAGTTTAGCGCGTCAGGGGGCCTTGTCACCCCTCCACTTT. Together with reference TRBV28 and TRBJ1-6, the CDR3 gives the full variable domain: DVKVTQSSRYLVKRTGEKVFLECVQDMDHENMFWYRQDPGLGLRLIYFSYDVKMKEKGDIPEGYSVSREKKERFSLILESASTNQTSMYLCASSLARQGALSPLHFGNGTRLTVT.

This chain links TRBV5-6 with TRBJ2-2, with 8 bases lining up with TRBD1. V lost 4 bases to trimming and J lost 7 bases; unmatched junction nucleotides: 9. From germline, CDR1 is SGHDT and CDR2 YYEEEE. The CDR3 covers 15 residues. CDR3 sequence reads: CASSHTQGAVGELFF. The CDR3 DNA reads as TGTGCCAGCAGCCACACGCAGGGGGCGGTCGGGGAGCTGTTTTTT.

This clone was recorded once. The chain joins TRBV2 to TRBJ2-7, with 8 bases aligning to TRBD2. From germline, CDR1 is SNHLY and CDR2 FYNNEI. V was pared by 6 bases and J by 7 bases, with 14 bases of the junction left unmatched. CDR3 length equals 15 residues. This chain's CDR3 is CASRDTTSATGEQYF. CDR3 in DNA: TGTGCCAGCAGAGATACGACTAGCGCCACGGGGGAGCAGTACTTC.

The chain is built from TRBV27 and TRBJ1-5; tentative D call: TRBD1 (6 bases). Deletions cut 3 bases from V and 5 bases from J, with 17 bases between. This CDR3 is 16 amino acids long. Looked up from germline, CDR1 is MNHEY and CDR2 is SMNVEV (reference sequence). The CDR3: CASSFVGAGVDQPQHF. CDR3 in DNA: TGTGCCAGCAGTTTTGTAGGGGCAGGGGTAGATCAGCCCCAGCATTTT.

The chain recombines TRBV4-1 with TRBJ2-3, with 9 bases aligning to TRBD2. V gave up 3 bases and J gave up 1 base; unmatched junction bases: 8. Germline values: CDR1 MGHRA, CDR2 YSYEKL. The CDR3 is 17 residues long. CDR3 residues: CASSQGGGAPGTDTQYF. Written as DNA, the CDR3 is TGCGCCAGCAGCCAGGGCGGGGGGGCACCTGGCACAGATACGCAGTATTTT.

The rearrangement joins TRBV4-1 to TRBJ2-4; D may be TRBD1 (5 bases). Deletions cut 0 bases from V and 0 bases from J, with 12 bases between. The CDR3 has 17 residues. Germline V gives CDR1 MGHRA, CDR2 YSYEKL. CDR3: CASSQDLGPGAKNIQYF. The CDR3 nucleotides are TGCGCCAGCAGCCAAGATCTGGGGCCGGGAGCCAAAAACATTCAGTACTTC.

This clone has just one count. The V call is TRBV19, the J call TRBJ2-7; D remains unclear. The germline V and J ends were trimmed by 6 bases and 2 bases, with 17 bases remaining between them. CDR1 LNHDA and CDR2 SQIVND come from the germline V gene (reference sequence). CDR3 length equals 15 residues. The CDR3 here is CASRPTTDGTYEQYF. CDR3 coding DNA: TGTGCCAGTAGACCCACCACAGACGGCACCTACGAGCAGTACTTC.

This chain uses TRBV5-1 with TRBJ2-4, with TRBD1 matching over 10 bases. J gave up 0 bases and V 4 bases, and 7 bases lay outside the gene matches. The CDR3 is 17 amino acids. Germline-derived CDR1 and CDR2 are SGHRS and YFSETQ. The CDR3 protein is CASSIGTGALAKNIQYF. Written as DNA, the CDR3 is TGCGCCAGCAGCATCGGGACAGGGGCCTTAGCCAAAAACATTCAGTACTTC.

The chain couples TRBV4-3 to TRBJ1-1, with a tentative D call TRBD1 (5 bases). V was cut by 4 bases and J by 4 bases, with 10 bases left in between. The CDR3 length is 13 residues. Germline lookup yields CDR1 LGHNA and CDR2 YSLEER. CDR3 bases: TGCGCCAGCAGCCGTCAGGGAAGCACTGAAGCTTTCTTT. Amino acids: CASSRQGSTEAFF.

This clone was observed once. This chain connects TRBV11-2 to TRBJ1-1, with 7 bases that match TRBD1. Trimming at V came to 5 bases and at J to 4 bases, leaving 4 bases not matched to a gene. The germline CDR1 and CDR2 sequences are SGHAT and FQNNGV. There are 13 residues in the CDR3. In DNA form, the CDR3 reads TGTGCCAGCAGCCAGGACAGGTCCACTGAAGCTTTCTTT. Protein product: CASSQDRSTEAFF.

The genes are TRBV30 and TRBJ2-7; no definite D call. The CDR3 loop spans 12 amino acids. V lost 0 bases and J 5 bases, leaving 8 bases between the germline ends. The V gene's germline CDR1 is GTSNPN and CDR2 SVGIG (reference sequence). The CDR3 region has the DNA TGTGCCTGGAGTGTTAGTGCTAACGAGCAGTACTTC. Protein sequence: CAWSVSANEQYF.

The rearrangement joins TRBV11-2 to TRBJ1-3, with 10 positions matching TRBD1. Losses at the gene ends were 3 bases for V and 1 base for J; bases not matched to a gene: 9. The CDR3 runs to 18 residues. In germline, CDR1 is SGHAT, CDR2 FQNNGV. CDR3 DNA sequence: TGTGCCAGCAGCTTTCCTCAGGACAGGGGGTTTTCTGGAAACACCATATATTTT. It specifies CASSFPQDRGFSGNTIYF.